This T cell receptor beta chain stems from a study of tumor-infiltrating lymphocytes in primary liver carcinoma. Whole-study context: Stage T1-T3 N0M0 tumors spanned about 4 to 11 cm. The study obtained roughly 3.5 to 7.13 million productive TCRbeta reads per sample, similar across tissue types.

cDNA specific to TCR beta was made from approximately 0.55 ug of total RNA, with a constant-region primer employed for priming. Library construction for TCR beta comprised three nested multiplex PCR rounds performed with slightly modified ARM-PCR. Forward primers for TRBV1-TRBV30 and a C-beta reverse primer served the first two PCR rounds, at around 9 cycles each. TCRdb fed the multiplex PCR reads into MiXCR, producing one record per CDR3 protein. The sample lists 250,000 to 350,000 distinct CDR3 sequences, around 50% seen once, with approximately 15% in the top ten. The length of the CDR3 is 14 residues. The germline V and J ends were trimmed by 4 bases and 1 base, with 11 bases remaining between them. Germline loops: CDR1 SGHRS, CDR2 YFSETQ. Turning to this clonotype: This could be a read error, since a much larger clone is one nucleotide away. No conserved phenylalanine or tryptophan ends this CDR3, so it is likely a read error.

Germline DNA was also extracted, with blood RNA taken from unsorted whole blood. This sequence was found in a young woman with primary liver carcinoma and hepatitis B virus infection. Source material: peripheral blood. The chain carries TRBV5-1 and TRBJ1-1; D might be TRBD1 (5 bases). The CDR3 region has the DNA TGCGCCAGCAGCGGGGGACCTACGAACACTGAAGCTTTCCTT. Its translation is CASSGGPTNTEAFL.